The next 12 T cell receptor beta chains were all read from a single sample in a study of cytomegalovirus exposure and HLA in healthy donors. A multiplex PCR was run with 60 Vbeta primers and 13 Jbeta primers. TCRdb keeps only in-frame clones here, not all; method: immunoSEQ multiplex PCR. The table shows 140,000 or so clones, with over 8% occurring only once. Sequenced material: PBMCs. All receptors come from a male donor in good health and CMV-seronegative.

The sample holds a few counts of this clone. V usage is TRBV6-1 and J usage is TRBJ2-2, with a tentative D call TRBD2 (5 bases). V dropped 1 base and J dropped 4 bases, with 13 bases sitting between them. The CDR3 extends over 16 amino acids. Germline V gene data show CDR1 as MNHNS and CDR2 as SASEGT. The CDR3, as DNA: TGTGCCAGCAGTGAAGTCCTAGCTGTCCCCACCGGGGAGCTGTTTTTT. As protein: CASSEVLAVPTGELFF.

This chain links TRBV30 with TRBJ2-7; D call uncertain. The germline CDR1 and CDR2 sequences are GTSNPN and SVGIG (reference sequence). The CDR3 is made up of 13 amino acids. V gave up 3 bases and J gave up 6 bases, with 15 bases separating them. The CDR3 loop reads CAWSFTATPEQYF. The CDR3 coding sequence is TGTGCCTGGAGCTTCACTGCTACCCCCGAGCAGTACTTC.

This clone was counted between two and nine times. The chain employs TRBV2 and TRBJ1-6; D remains unclear. With 3 bases removed from V and 9 bases from J, the gap between germline ends came to 3 bases. The V gene's germline CDR1 is SNHLY and CDR2 FYNNEI. The CDR3 sequence is 11 residues long. This CDR3 is CASSESSPLHF. The DNA for the CDR3 is TGTGCCAGCAGTGAGAGTTCACCCCTCCACTTT. Full variable domain (rest looked up from reference TRBV2 and TRBJ1-6): EPEVTQTPSHQVTQMGQEVILRCVPISNHLYFYWYRQILGQKVEFLVSFYNNEISEKSEIFDDQFSVERPDGSNFTLKIRSTKLEDSAMYFCASSESSPLHFGNGTRLTVT.

This clone was seen only a few times. The chain links TRBV4-1 to TRBJ2-5, with a tentative D call TRBD2 (5 bases). Germline V CDR1 and CDR2: MGHRA, YSYEKL. This CDR3 comprises 15 residues. V shed 2 bases and J shed 4 bases, with 14 bases lying between them. CDR3 sequence: CASSQFGGVGETQYF. The CDR3 DNA follows: TGCGCCAGCAGCCAATTTGGAGGCGTTGGAGAGACCCAGTACTTC.

This clone was seen only a few times. This chain connects TRBV5-6 to TRBJ2-5; TRBD1 is a possible D gene (6 bases). The DNA end is a closer match to TRBJ2-7, so the J assignment may be wrong. The CDR3 length is 14 residues. CDR1 and CDR2 (germline): SGHDT, YYEEEE. The CDR3 region has the DNA TGTGCCAGCAGCGACGGACAGAGCTCCTACGAGCAGTACTTC. Protein sequence: CASSDGQSSYEQYF.

In its sample, this clone was seen a few times. The V gene is TRBV6-5, the J gene TRBJ2-5; 11 positions agree with TRBD1. V shed 6 bases, J shed 11 bases, and the junction held 8 bases outside the gene matches. CDR3 length: 13 amino acids. Germline V gene lookup returns CDR1 MNHEY and CDR2 SVGAGI. The CDR3 DNA reads TGTGCCAGCAGCCTCGGACAGGGGGCAAAGCAGTACTTC. Translated, it gives CASSLGQGAKQYF.

The V gene is TRBV5-1, the J gene TRBJ2-7, with D tentatively TRBD1 (6 bases). The CDR3 covers 15 residues. Germline CDR1 and CDR2: SGHRS and YFSETQ. The V end lost 4 bases, the J end lost 4 bases, and 18 bases lay between the germline ends. The DNA of the CDR3 is TGCGCCAGCAGCGGAATGACAGGCTACGTGTACGAGCAGTACTTC. This encodes CASSGMTGYVYEQYF. The complete variable domain, with remaining parts taken from reference TRBV5-1 and TRBJ2-7, reads KAGVTQTPRYLIKTRGQQVTLSCSPISGHRSVSWYQQTPGQGLQFLFEYFSETQRNKGNFPGRFSGRQFSNSRSEMNVSTLELGDSALYLCASSGMTGYVYEQYFGPGTRLTVT.

This clone occurred a few times. The V gene is TRBV9, the J gene TRBJ2-1; D possibly corresponds to TRBD2 (7 bases). The CDR3 is made up of 17 amino acids. Trimming removed 4 bases from V and 7 bases from J, with 24 bases in between. Germline CDR1 SGDLS, CDR2 YYNGEE. CDR3 residues: CASSPYLGASGQNEQFF. The CDR3 DNA is TGTGCCAGCAGCCCTTACTTGGGGGCTAGCGGACAGAATGAGCAGTTCTTC.

V and J are TRBV27 and TRBJ2-7; 9 nucleotides align to TRBD2. The germline V gene has CDR1 MNHEY and CDR2 SMNVEV (reference sequence). The CDR3 covers 14 residues. The V segment lost 3 bases and the J segment 2 bases; nucleotides outside the gene matches: 2. The CDR3 region is CASSLRTSAYEQYF. In nucleotides, the CDR3 is TGTGCCAGCAGTTTGCGGACTAGCGCCTACGAGCAGTACTTC.

The chain links TRBV19 to TRBJ2-6; 7 bases are shared with TRBD2. This CDR3 region has 17 residues. Looked up from germline, CDR1 is LNHDA and CDR2 is SQIVND (reference sequence). J lost 0 bases, V lost 3 bases, and 5 bases had no gene match. The CDR3 coding sequence is TGTGCCAGTAGTATCGATGCGGGAGACTCTGGGGCCAACGTCCTGACTTTC. Protein sequence: CASSIDAGDSGANVLTF.

A few counts support this clone. The chain carries TRBV28 and TRBJ1-2; TRBD1 agrees at 10 bases. CDR1 is MDHEN and CDR2 is SYDVKM in the germline V gene. CDR3 length equals 14 residues. J was trimmed by 7 bases and V by 5 bases; bases with no gene match: 7. As DNA, the CDR3 is TGTGCCAGCAGTACCGGACAGGGGGTTATTGGCTACACCTTC. Translating it yields CASSTGQGVIGYTF.

This clone was counted only a few times. The CDR3 bases are TGTGCCAGCTGCCTTGGGGGCCTCATGAACACTGAAGCTTTCTTT. Its translation: CASCLGGLMNTEAFF. V usage is TRBV28 and J usage is TRBJ1-1, with a tentative D call TRBD1 (6 bases). CDR1 MDHEN and CDR2 SYDVKM come from the germline V gene. The CDR3 spans 15 residues. The V end lost 8 bases, the J end lost 0 bases, and 16 bases lay between the germline ends. The variable domain in full, completed from reference TRBV28 and TRBJ1-1, reads DVKVTQSSRYLVKRTGEKVFLECVQDMDHENMFWYRQDPGLGLRLIYFSYDVKMKEKGDIPEGYSVSREKKERFSLILESASTNQTSMYLCASCLGGLMNTEAFFGQGTRLTVV.